This T cell receptor (beta chain) was sequenced in a study of naive and memory T cell subsets. The beta constant-region primer was an equimolar mix of two oligonucleotides covering TRBC1 and TRBC2. Four rounds of PCR amplified the ligated cDNA using nested alpha and beta constant-region primers plus SP2. TCRdb itself ran the UMI-ligation and nested PCR reads through MiXCR, one entry per CDR3 protein. The table has 98,000 or so distinct CDR3 sequences, approximately 10% seen once. This clonotype came up many times. Its antigen is still unknown. V was pared by 5 bases and J by 0 bases, with 10 bases between. The length of the CDR3 is 14 residues. Germline CDR1 is ENHRY and CDR2 is SYGVKD. Study-level findings and limits: Especially in CD8 cells, naive repertoires contained a few larger clonotypes, possibly CD45RA-re-expressing memory cells.

The sample comprised naive CD4+ T cells from blood. The clonotype originates from a human donor in good health. This chain links TRBV10-3 with TRBJ1-2; D remains unclear. The CDR3 region is CAISFGESNYGYTF. The CDR3 nucleotides read TGTGCCATCAGTTTTGGGGAATCTAACTATGGCTACACCTTC.